This TCR beta chain comes out of a study of blood T cells in healthy people across ages. Together with a sample-barcoded 5' primer, a J-beta primer mix was included in a second PCR lasting about 7 to 11 cycles. TCRdb re-analysed the 5' RACE reads in MiXCR, keeping a single row per CDR3 protein. The sample shows about 1.6 million distinct CDR3 sequences, roughly 30% of them seen only once. Total RNA amounts of at least 5.5 micrograms were extracted per sample. This clonotype was seen more than once but under ten times. The V gene end was trimmed by 10 bases and the J gene end by 4 bases; junction bases not matched to a gene: 18. Germline V gene data show CDR1 as MDHEN and CDR2 as SYDVKM. The length of the CDR3 is 17 residues.

The clonotype was recovered from a woman in her 30s in good health. The sequenced sample consisted of blood. This chain connects TRBV28 to TRBJ1-2, with 10 bases lining up with TRBD1. CDR3 coding DNA: TGTGCCATAACGACCGGGACAGGGGACTCCTTACTCTATGGCTACACCTTC. Its protein product is CAITTGTGDSLLYGYTF.